A selection of T cell receptor beta chains follows, all from one sample in a study of OX40 agonist ivuxolimab in advanced cancers. TCRdb's copy holds only in-frame clones and misses some; the assay was immunoSEQ multiplex PCR. This sample has some 58,000 clones, with approximately 78% found just once. The material sequenced was CD4+ or CD8+ T cells sorted from blood, taken in a trial of the OX40 agonist ivuxolimab. The source of these receptors is an adult with an advanced solid tumor such as melanoma, head and neck, liver or kidney cancer. Both conserved end residues are part of each CDR3. Fields, in order: V gene, J gene, clone size, D gene, CDR3 protein, CDR3 DNA. The D gene is left open where the match is weak. For some rows the clone size is stated as once, few or many, or as a class when expanded; others skip it.

TRBV7-2	TRBJ2-3	.	.	CASSYSTDTQYF	TGTGCCAGCAGCTATAGCACAGATACGCAGTATTTT
TRBV18	TRBJ2-5	.	TRBD2	CASSPPGTRKETQYF	TGTGCCAGCTCACCTCCTGGGACTAGGAAAGAGACCCAGTACTTC
TRBV25-1	TRBJ1-4	.	TRBD1	CASKKTGTGDEKLFF	TGTGCCAGCAAAAAGACTGGGACAGGGGATGAAAAACTGTTTTTT
TRBV18	TRBJ1-1	.	TRBD1	CASSNMSRGQGSTFF	TGTGCCAGCTCAAACATGTCTAGGGGACAGGGGTCGACTTTCTTT
TRBV6-5	TRBJ1-6	.	.	CASSSESSYNSPLHF	TGTGCCAGCAGTTCGGAGAGCTCCTATAATTCACCCCTCCACTTT
TRBV5-1	TRBJ2-5	.	.	CASSLGLEETQYF	TGCGCCAGCAGCTTGGGACTAGAAGAGACCCAGTACTTC
TRBV5-1	TRBJ2-7	many	.	CASSLTAYEQYF	TGCGCCAGCAGCTTGACCGCCTACGAGCAGTACTTC
TRBV18	TRBJ2-3	.	.	CASSPPSSDTQYF	TGTGCCAGCTCACCACCGAGTTCTGATACGCAGTATTTT
TRBV11-3	TRBJ1-3	once	.	CASSMAWGSSGNTIYF	TGTGCCAGCAGCATGGCGTGGGGGAGCTCTGGAAACACCATATATTTT
TRBV10-3	TRBJ2-1	once	TRBD1	CAISDPARTGSDEQFF	TGTGCCATCAGTGACCCCGCCAGGACAGGGAGTGATGAGCAGTTCTTC
TRBV4-1	TRBJ2-1	.	.	CASSHGNVRGYNEQFF	TGCGCCAGCAGCCACGGGAACGTAAGGGGGTACAATGAGCAGTTCTTC
TRBV7-9	TRBJ2-3	.	TRBD2	CASSLGLATDTQYF	TGTGCCAGCAGCTTGGGACTAGCCACAGATACGCAGTATTTT
TRBV7-2	TRBJ1-6	.	.	CATGTYNSPLHF	TGTGCCACCGGCACCTATAATTCACCCCTCCACTTT
TRBV5-4	TRBJ2-1	.	TRBD2	CASSPTSGSINEQFF	TGTGCCAGCAGCCCAACTAGCGGGAGTATCAATGAGCAGTTCTTC
TRBV6-5	TRBJ1-2	.	.	CASSYTGTTNYGYTF	TGTGCCAGCAGTTACACCGGGACCACTAACTATGGCTACACCTTC
TRBV10-3	TRBJ2-1	.	TRBD2	CAIRGTSGAIYNEQFF	TGTGCCATCAGAGGGACTAGCGGGGCCATTTACAATGAGCAGTTCTTC
TRBV25-1	TRBJ1-1	.	.	CANSSGLHSRNTEAFF	TGTGCCAACTCCTCAGGACTACATTCTAGGAACACTGAAGCTTTCTTT
TRBV5-5	TRBJ1-1	.	.	CASSLFAGINTEAFF	TGTGCCAGCAGCTTGTTCGCAGGGATAAACACTGAAGCTTTCTTT
TRBV4-3	TRBJ2-7	.	.	CASSQDRFSYEQYF	TGCGCCAGCAGCCAAGACAGGTTCTCCTACGAGCAGTACTTC
TRBV19	TRBJ1-2	.	TRBD1	CASRSGQGRYGYTF	TGTGCCAGTCGATCGGGACAGGGGAGATATGGCTACACCTTC
TRBV5-4	TRBJ2-1	.	.	CASSLTGSSYNEQFF	TGTGCCAGCAGCTTGACGGGGAGCTCCTACAATGAGCAGTTCTTC
TRBV19	TRBJ1-5	once	.	CASSIDRAYSNQPQHF	TGTGCCAGTAGTATAGACAGGGCCTATAGCAATCAGCCCCAGCATTTT
TRBV4-2	TRBJ1-3	.	.	CASSQPGAGNTIYF	TGTGCCAGCAGCCAGCCAGGGGCTGGAAACACCATATATTTT
TRBV5-6	TRBJ2-5	.	.	CASSSTGSQETQYF	TGTGCCAGCAGCTCGACTGGCAGCCAAGAGACCCAGTACTTC
TRBV7-9	TRBJ2-1	.	.	CASSLYTIGDEQFF	TGTGCCAGCAGCCTATACACAATAGGTGATGAGCAGTTCTTC
TRBV9	TRBJ2-2	.	TRBD2	CASSPWGTGGDTGELFF	TGTGCCAGCAGCCCCTGGGGGACGGGAGGGGACACCGGGGAGCTGTTTTTT
TRBV28	TRBJ1-4	once	TRBD1	CASSSTGEDEKLFF	TGTGCCAGCAGTTCGACAGGGGAGGATGAAAAACTGTTTTTT
TRBV2	TRBJ2-5	.	TRBD1	CASRGDRGGGETQYF	TGTGCCAGCAGGGGGGACAGGGGTGGAGGAGAGACCCAGTACTTC
TRBV5-1	TRBJ2-4	.	.	CASSSEANGDIQYF	TGCGCCAGCAGCTCGGAGGCAAATGGAGACATTCAGTACTTC
TRBV5-1	TRBJ2-3	medium-sized	.	CASSQKQGTDTQYF	TGCGCCAGCAGCCAAAAGCAGGGCACAGATACGCAGTATTTT
TRBV30	TRBJ1-2	.	TRBD1	CAWSQGDGYTF	TGTGCCTGGAGTCAGGGGGATGGCTACACCTTC
TRBV19	TRBJ2-1	.	.	CAAKESSNSYNEQFF	TGTGCCGCTAAGGAGAGTTCCAACTCCTACAATGAGCAGTTCTTC
TRBV6-5	TRBJ1-5	.	.	CASSYSGDQPQHF	TGTGCCAGCAGTTATTCGGGGGATCAGCCCCAGCATTTT
TRBV27	TRBJ1-1	.	TRBD1	CASSFLDRGTEAFF	TGTGCCAGCAGTTTCCTGGACAGGGGCACTGAAGCTTTCTTT
TRBV4-3	TRBJ2-7	.	TRBD1	CASSLRQGGYEQYF	TGCGCCAGCAGCCTTCGACAGGGGGGCTACGAGCAGTACTTC